The clone carrying this TCR beta chain has a single count. V lost 7 bases, J lost 3 bases, and 11 bases stayed unmatched. This CDR3 comprises 15 residues. From germline, CDR1 is SGHRS and CDR2 YFSETQ. The sample belongs to a study of blood T cell repertoires in COVID-19. Study context: Researchers got acute and convalescent COVID-19 samples from the United States, Italy and Spain. Nucleic acid was either cDNA or gDNA, and it came from T cells, B-cell-depleted T cells, or PBMCs.

Under the authors' procedure: Reference gene primer amplification in the assay estimated nucleated cell counts. Produced via immunoSEQ multiplex PCR; TCRdb's table is partial and in-frame only. From that table come the V and J calls and clone size; the DNA was used to work out D and trimming. The sample yields 200,000 to 250,000 clones, more than 75% seen once. The sequenced sample was peripheral blood. The V call is TRBV5-1, the J call TRBJ1-2; 8 bases agree with TRBD1. This receptor was identified in a woman aged 70-85 years with COVID-19, enrolled during active disease. The CDR3 DNA sequence: TGCGCCAGCTCACCTCTAGGACAGGGTGACTATGGCTACACCTTC. Protein sequence: CASSPLGQGDYGYTF.